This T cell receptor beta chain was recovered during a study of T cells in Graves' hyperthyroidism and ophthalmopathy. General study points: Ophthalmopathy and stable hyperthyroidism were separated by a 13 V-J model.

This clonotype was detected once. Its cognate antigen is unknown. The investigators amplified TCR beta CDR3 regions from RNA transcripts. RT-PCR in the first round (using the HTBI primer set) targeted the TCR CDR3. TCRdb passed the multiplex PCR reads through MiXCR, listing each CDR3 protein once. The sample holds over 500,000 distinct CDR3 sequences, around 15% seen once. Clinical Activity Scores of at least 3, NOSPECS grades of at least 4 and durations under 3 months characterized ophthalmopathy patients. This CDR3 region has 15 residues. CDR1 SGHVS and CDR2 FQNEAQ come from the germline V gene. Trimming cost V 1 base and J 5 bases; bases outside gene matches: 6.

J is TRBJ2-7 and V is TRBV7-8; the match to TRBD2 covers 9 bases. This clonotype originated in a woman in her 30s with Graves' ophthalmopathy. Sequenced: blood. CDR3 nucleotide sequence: TGTGCCAGCAGCTTAGGGGTTAGCGGGAGCCACGAGCAGTACTTC. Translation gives CASSLGVSGSHEQYF.